These 23 T cell receptor beta chains were sequenced from one sample in a study of blood T cells in healthy people across ages. A second about 6 to 12 cycle PCR used barcoded and J-beta primers. TCRdb fed the 5' RACE reads into MiXCR, producing one record per CDR3 protein. The sample holds 1.4 million to 1.5 million distinct CDR3 sequences, approximately 38% seen once. Sequenced material: blood. The source of these receptors is a woman aged 18-29 years in good health.

With regard to this clonotype: A clone one base away is much larger, so this may be a read error. The CDR3 sequence is CASSPPGGYNEQYF. CDR3 in DNA: TGCGCCAGCAGCCCGCCCGGCGGGTACAATGAGCAGTACTTC. The rearrangement links TRBV5-1 to TRBJ2-7; D may be TRBD2 (5 bases). The CDR3 runs to 14 residues. Trimming took 4 bases from V and 7 from J, leaving 18 bases between them. Germline V gene sequence: CDR1 SGHRS, CDR2 YFSETQ.

This chain links TRBV28 with TRBJ2-7; the match to TRBD1 covers 8 bases. The CDR3 is 15 amino acids. The ends lost 6 bases at V and 2 bases at J; junction bases unmatched: 9. Per germline, CDR1 MDHEN and CDR2 SYDVKM. Here the CDR3 reads CASRMGQDSTYEQYF. The CDR3 nucleotides are TGTGCCAGCAGGATGGGACAGGACTCCACCTACGAGCAGTACTTC.

The rearrangement joins TRBV18 to TRBJ2-7, with 8 bases fitting TRBD2. The germline V gene encodes CDR1 KGHSH and CDR2 LQKENI. V dropped 2 bases and J dropped 1; count of bases not matched to a gene: 4. This CDR3 has 15 amino acids. The CDR3 DNA is TGTGCCAGCTCACCAGCGGGGGGATATTCCTACGAGCAGTACTTC. Protein product: CASSPAGGYSYEQYF.

The chain links TRBV12-3 or TRBV12-4 to TRBJ1-2; D remains unclear. The CDR3 runs 13 residues. V was clipped by 3 bases and J by 6 bases, with 11 bases between them. For the CDR3, the DNA is TGTGCCAGCAGTTTCCGAGGGTTTGATGGCTACACCTTC. Amino acid sequence: CASSFRGFDGYTF.

The V gene is TRBV7-9, the J gene TRBJ2-7; D may be TRBD2 (5 bases). The CDR3 consists of 13 residues. Deletions cut 1 base from V and 6 bases from J, with 10 bases between. From germline, CDR1 is SEHNR and CDR2 FQNEAQ (reference sequence). In nucleotides, the CDR3 is TGTGCCAGCAGCTTAGTCCACGGAGGCGAGCAGTACTTC. Its translation: CASSLVHGGEQYF.

The chain carries TRBV11-2 and TRBJ2-3; D assignment may be TRBD1 or TRBD2 (5 bases each). V was trimmed by 2 bases and J by 6 bases, leaving 24 bases between them. Germline CDR1 and CDR2: SGHAT and FQNNGV. The CDR3 extends over 18 amino acids. The CDR3 coding sequence is TGTGCCAGCAGCTTATGGAGCAATTGGGACCAACCGCTGGATACGCAGTATTTT. It encodes CASSLWSNWDQPLDTQYF.

This clonotype showed up just a few times. This chain connects TRBV20-1 to TRBJ1-2; no definite D call. The germline V gene has CDR1 DFQATT and CDR2 SNEGSKA (reference sequence). Deletions cut 4 bases from V and 0 bases from J, with 9 bases between. The CDR3 consists of 13 residues. CDR3 sequence reads: CSAKGRTNYGYTF. The CDR3, as DNA: TGCAGTGCTAAGGGCAGAACTAACTATGGCTACACCTTC.

The J gene is TRBJ1-1, the V gene TRBV4-1, with TRBD1 identical over 11 bases. This CDR3 comprises 17 residues. Germline V gene lookup returns CDR1 MGHRA and CDR2 YSYEKL. The V segment lost 5 bases and the J segment 3 bases; nucleotides outside the gene matches: 11. The CDR3 here is CASSRGTGGYFDTEAFF. Written as DNA, the CDR3 is TGCGCCAGCAGCAGAGGGACAGGGGGTTACTTCGACACTGAAGCTTTCTTT.

Here the CDR3 DNA reads TGTGCCAGCTCACCACGAAGCACTGAAGCTTTCTTT. Protein: CASSPRSTEAFF. The rearrangement uses TRBV18 and TRBJ1-1; D ambiguous. The CDR3 contains 12 residues. V gave up 1 base and J gave up 4 bases, with 4 bases separating them. Germline CDR1 KGHSH, CDR2 LQKENI. The full variable domain, its missing parts supplied by reference TRBV18 and TRBJ1-1, is NAGVMQNPRHLVRRRGQEARLRCSPMKGHSHVYWYRQLPEEGLKFMVYLQKENIIDESGMPKERFSAEFPKEGPSILRIQQVVRGDSAAYFCASSPRSTEAFFGQGTRLTVV.

The sample holds a few counts of this clonotype. The gene calls are TRBV15 and TRBJ2-1, with 8 nucleotides matching TRBD1. The germline gives CDR1 LNHNV, CDR2 YYDKDF (reference sequence). Trimming removed 5 bases from V and 0 bases from J; junction bases left unmatched: 6. The CDR3 consists of 16 residues. Here the CDR3 DNA reads TGTGCCACCAGCCCAGGGACAGGTGTCTCCTACAATGAGCAGTTCTTC. It codes for CATSPGTGVSYNEQFF.

The genes are TRBV20-1 and TRBJ2-7; 10 positions agree with TRBD2. The germline CDR1 and CDR2 sequences are DFQATT and SNEGSKA (reference sequence). V shed 1 base, J shed 4 bases, and the junction held 4 bases outside the gene matches. CDR3 length: 14 amino acids. CDR3 nucleotides: TGCAGTGCTAGAGGTTCTAGCGGGAGTTACGAGCAGTACTTC. As protein: CSARGSSGSYEQYF.

The chain carries TRBV3-1 and TRBJ1-1; 7 bases align to TRBD1. The V and J ends lost 6 bases and 3 bases, in that order; junction bases with no gene match: 7. The CDR3 covers 14 residues. Per germline, CDR1 LGHDT and CDR2 YNNKEL (reference sequence). DNA for the CDR3: TGTGCCAGCAGACACACAGACAGGGACACTGAAGCTTTCTTT. This translates into CASRHTDRDTEAFF.

This clonotype was seen only a few times. The DNA of the CDR3 is TGTGCCAGCAGTTACTCGATGTTGGGACTCAACACCGGGGAGCTGTTTTTT. Amino acids: CASSYSMLGLNTGELFF. J is TRBJ2-2 and V is TRBV6-5; a weak D match, TRBD2 (6 bases). CDR1 and CDR2 from the germline V gene are MNHEY and SVGAGI. The germline V and J ends were trimmed by 0 bases and 2 bases, with 13 bases remaining between them. This CDR3 comprises 17 residues.

This clonotype was detected a few times. The genes are TRBV2 and TRBJ2-5; D possibly matches TRBD1 or TRBD2 (5 bases each). The V and J ends lost 8 bases and 5 bases respectively, with 18 bases between them. Germline lookup yields CDR1 SNHLY and CDR2 FYNNEI. The CDR3 is 14 residues long. CDR3: CASLIPGPWETQYF. The CDR3 DNA sequence: TGTGCCAGCCTGATTCCGGGACCATGGGAGACCCAGTACTTC.

This clonotype was seen once. The chain couples TRBV14 to TRBJ2-1; 12 bases are a match to TRBD2. The germline gives CDR1 SGHDN, CDR2 FVKESK. This CDR3 has 15 residues. The J segment lost 13 bases and the V segment lost 0 bases, leaving 7 bases of the junction unmatched. CDR3 loop: CASSQDMLAGGPQFF. The CDR3 DNA is TGTGCCAGCAGCCAAGATATGCTAGCGGGAGGGCCTCAGTTCTTC.

The sample holds a few counts of this clonotype. This sequence joins TRBV29-1 and TRBJ2-7; tentatively, D is TRBD2 (5 bases). Germline CDR1 SQVTM, CDR2 ANQGSEA. The CDR3 contains 14 residues. V lost 4 bases, J lost 3 bases, and 16 bases lay in between. CDR3 residues: CSVGPVGRGYEQYF. Here the CDR3 DNA reads TGCAGCGTTGGCCCCGTGGGTCGGGGCTACGAGCAGTACTTC.

This clonotype was seen only a few times. The chain employs TRBV6-6 and TRBJ2-7, with 9 bases aligning to TRBD1. The CDR3 has 13 amino acids. Germline V CDR1 and CDR2: MNHNY, SVGAGI (reference sequence). Trimming took 8 bases from V and 3 from J; bases not matched to a gene: 5. The CDR3 DNA follows: TGTGCCAGCGACCGGGACAGGGACTACGAGCAGTACTTC. It codes for CASDRDRDYEQYF.

This clonotype was seen only a few times. The V gene is TRBV12-3 or TRBV12-4, the J gene TRBJ2-7, with 10 bases aligning to TRBD1. This CDR3 spans 15 amino acids. J lost 2 bases, V lost 2 bases, and 3 bases had no gene match. The CDR3 DNA follows: TGTGCCAGCAGTTTACAAGGGACAGGGGCCTACGAGCAGTACTTC. Residues: CASSLQGTGAYEQYF.

The rearrangement uses TRBV27 and TRBJ1-1; no clear D. The V and J ends lost 6 bases and 1 base respectively, with 9 bases between them. The CDR3 spans 13 residues. From germline, CDR1 is MNHEY and CDR2 SMNVEV (reference sequence). The CDR3 coding sequence is TGTGCCAGCAGAATCACTTGGAACACTGAAGCTTTCTTT. It codes for CASRITWNTEAFF.

The genes are TRBV20-1 and TRBJ1-2, with 9 bases aligning to TRBD1. Germline V CDR1 and CDR2: DFQATT, SNEGSKA (reference sequence). The CDR3 covers 12 residues. J was trimmed by 7 bases and V by 6 bases; bases with no gene match: 6. The DNA of the CDR3 is TGCAGTGCCACCGGGACAGGGCTTGGCTACACCTTC. Amino acids: CSATGTGLGYTF.

This chain joins TRBV20-1 and TRBJ2-3; D might be TRBD2 (5 bases). With 2 bases removed from V and 6 bases from J, the gap between germline ends came to 9 bases. From germline, CDR1 is DFQATT and CDR2 SNEGSKA (reference sequence). The length of the CDR3 is 12 residues. DNA for the CDR3: TGCAGTGCTAGACCACCGGGGGATACGCAGTATTTT. Residues: CSARPPGDTQYF.

This clonotype was recorded a few times. The V call is TRBV6-6, the J call TRBJ1-1; 8 nucleotides line up with TRBD1. Germline V gene lookup returns CDR1 MNHNY and CDR2 SVGAGI (reference sequence). This CDR3 has 16 amino acids. V shed 4 bases, J shed 4 bases, and the junction held 11 bases outside the gene matches. CDR3 DNA sequence: TGTGCCAGCAGTTCGGGCGACAGGGGCGGAGGCACTGAAGCTTTCTTT. This encodes CASSSGDRGGGTEAFF.

This clonotype was recorded a few times. The chain has TRBV4-1 and TRBJ1-4, with D perhaps matching TRBD1 (5 bases). Per the germline V gene, CDR1 is MGHRA and CDR2 is YSYEKL. This CDR3 is built from 15 residues. V lost 0 bases and J 6 bases, leaving 11 bases between the germline ends. This chain's CDR3 is CASSQEAGRDEKLFF. Here the CDR3 DNA reads TGCGCCAGCAGCCAAGAGGCAGGGCGGGATGAAAAACTGTTTTTT.